The present T cell receptor (beta chain) was sequenced within a study of shared clonotypes between healthy human individuals. General observations from the study: Blood was the only sampled material, and tissue repertoires likely differ. Represented diversity (both genetic and exposure-history) was limited by the small number of donors.

Remarks on this clone: The antigen is unknown.

Trimming stripped 5 bases from V and 9 bases from J, with 17 bases between. Germline CDR1 is MNHEY and CDR2 is SVGAGI. This CDR3 is built from 14 residues. Using immunoSEQ multiplex PCR, the repertoire was profiled, and TCRdb retains in-frame clones only, with some absent. The sample has 2 million to 2.5 million clones, 85% to 95% seen once. V is TRBV6-5 and J is TRBJ2-1; maybe TRBD1 (5 bases). The sample consisted of naive CD4+ T cells from PBMCs. Subset: CD45RA+ positively selected. This TCR came from a man aged 18 to 30 in good health. Some clones in this sample may be carry-over from other donors' samples. The DNA for the CDR3 is TGTGCCAGCAGTGGGTGGGGCCGCCCTACTGAGCAGTTCTTC. It translates to CASSGWGRPTEQFF.